These 4 T cell receptor beta chains were sequenced from one sample in a study of control samples from healthy donors and cancer patients. Assay: immunoSEQ multiplex PCR; the TCRdb copy retains only in-frame clones and omits some. The sample carries about 120,000 clones, around 90% recorded once. The sample was blood. The source is an older woman in good health.

The V and J genes are TRBV6-2 or TRBV6-3 and TRBJ2-7; a possible D gene is TRBD1 (5 bases). This CDR3 comprises 16 residues. V gave up 0 bases and J gave up 3 bases, with 15 bases separating them. Germline values: CDR1 MNHEY, CDR2 SVGEGT. The CDR3: CASSYSPNQGYYEQYF. The CDR3 bases are TGTGCCAGCAGTTACTCGCCCAATCAGGGATACTACGAGCAGTACTTC.

The gene calls are TRBV18 and TRBJ1-1; D call uncertain. CDR3 length equals 15 residues. Per germline, CDR1 KGHSH and CDR2 LQKENI. Trimming stripped 5 bases from V and 11 bases from J, with 24 bases between. CDR3 nucleotides: TGTGCCAGCTCATCCGATCATGGGGAGCTTGGAAGTGCTTTCTTT. Its translation is CASSSDHGELGSAFF.

The chain is built from TRBV9 and TRBJ1-3, with D perhaps TRBD1 (5 bases). V was trimmed by 4 bases and J by 3 bases, leaving 14 bases between them. The CDR3 is made up of 15 amino acids. Looked up from germline, CDR1 is SGDLS and CDR2 is YYNGEE. The CDR3 loop is CASSPLLGGGNTIYF. The CDR3 nucleotides are TGTGCCAGCAGCCCCCTGTTGGGGGGTGGAAACACCATATATTTT.

This clone appeared once. The gene calls are TRBV9 and TRBJ1-3; D is ambiguous. Between the trimmed V and J ends, which lost 0 bases and 0 bases, there was a span of 13 bases. Germline CDR1 is SGDLS and CDR2 is YYNGEE. This CDR3 spans 17 amino acids. The CDR3 here is CASSVDALRHSGNTIYF. In nucleotides, the CDR3 is TGTGCCAGCAGCGTAGACGCCTTGAGGCACTCTGGAAACACCATATATTTT.